The rows below give T cell receptor beta chains drawn from one sample of a study of T cell repertoires in cytomegalovirus infection. TCRdb called the reads again in MiXCR, with one record for every CDR3 protein. The table includes 830,000 or so distinct CDR3 sequences, about 33% detected once. Their recognized antigens are unknown. The sequenced sample was cultured CD8+ T cells from PBMCs, obtained from culture after CMV antigen stimulation. All receptors derive from a human donor in good health (CMV status not recorded). Some clones in this sample may be carry-over from other donors' samples. Both conserved end residues are part of each CDR3. The order of the fields is CDR3 DNA, CDR3 protein, J gene, V gene, clone size, D gene. A D gene is named only where the DNA matches it firmly. Size is stated for part of the rows, as once, few or many counts, or as a class when the clone is expanded.

TGTGCCAGCAGTTACGCCAGGAGTTCACCCCTCCACTTT CASSYARSSPLHF TRBJ1-6 TRBV5-4 - -
TGTGCCATCAGTGACGGGGGCCGGGAGACCCAGTACTTC CAISDGGRETQYF TRBJ2-5 TRBV10-3 - -
TGCGCCAGCAGCTTGGCCCCGACAGGAGCCTACGAGCAGTACTTC CASSLAPTGAYEQYF TRBJ2-7 TRBV5-1 - -
TGTGCCAGCAGTTACTTTAACGGGGGACCTGATGGCTACACCTTC CASSYFNGGPDGYTF TRBJ1-2 TRBV6-5 - -
TGTGCCAGCAGCCCAAGACAGACGAACACTGAAGCTTTCTTT CASSPRQTNTEAFF TRBJ1-1 TRBV11-1 few -
TGTGCCAGCTATACAGGGTTCACTGGAAACACCATATATTTT CASYTGFTGNTIYF TRBJ1-3 TRBV6-5 - -
TGTGCCAGTAATGTGGACCTTCTGCCCCAGCATTTT CASNVDLLPQHF TRBJ1-5 TRBV19 - -
TGTGCCAGCTACCTCGGGACGCTGGGGGGCTACACCTTC CASYLGTLGGYTF TRBJ1-2 TRBV5-5 - -
TGTGCTAGTGGCTTCCTTCCAGCGGTGAACACCGGGGAGCTGTTTTTT CASGFLPAVNTGELFF TRBJ2-2 TRBV12-5 - -
TGTGCCAGCAGTACTCCGGGACAGGGGAGGGGGAATGAGCAGTTCTTC CASSTPGQGRGNEQFF TRBJ2-1 TRBV6-2/TRBV6-3 - TRBD1
TGTGCCAGCACCCTCCGGGGTACTAGCGGGGTCTCCTACGAGCAGTACTTC CASTLRGTSGVSYEQYF TRBJ2-7 TRBV7-8 many TRBD2
TGTGCCAGCAGTCCCCCGACAGGGTTTAGGAACACTGAAGCTTTCTTT CASSPPTGFRNTEAFF TRBJ1-1 TRBV12-3/TRBV12-4 few TRBD1
TGTGCCACCCCGGGGGGCAGCACAGATACGCAGTATTTT CATPGGSTDTQYF TRBJ2-3 TRBV2 few -
TGTGCCAGCAGCTTAATCCCCGGGGGGAAGCCCTACAATGAGCAGTTCTTC CASSLIPGGKPYNEQFF TRBJ2-1 TRBV7-4 - TRBD2
TGTGCCATCAGTGAGCCAACTCCACAGATAGGCTATGGCTACACCTTC CAISEPTPQIGYGYTF TRBJ1-2 TRBV10-3 few -
TGTGCCAGCAAGATACACAGGGAAAATGAGCAGTTCTTC CASKIHRENEQFF TRBJ2-1 TRBV7-9 many -
TGTGCCAGCAGCTTAGGGGACAACCACGCTTTGGATGAAAAACTGTTTTTT CASSLGDNHALDEKLFF TRBJ1-4 TRBV7-2 many -
TGTGCCAGCACTCTCGGCCTTCAGCCCCAGCATTTT CASTLGLQPQHF TRBJ1-5 TRBV7-2 many -
TGTGCCAGCAGTAGCACTGACGAAAAACTGTTTTTT CASSSTDEKLFF TRBJ1-4 TRBV7-6 many -
TGTGCCAGCAGTTACTCTAGTGGGGCCCTTAACTATGGCTACACCTTC CASSYSSGALNYGYTF TRBJ1-2 TRBV6-5 - -
TGTGCCAGCAGCTTATACGTCGGGGGCGCGGGCACTGAAGCTTTCTTT CASSLYVGGAGTEAFF TRBJ1-1 TRBV7-4 - -
TGTGCCAGCAGCCCCAGGGCAGGGACCGGGTTCTATGGCTACACCTTC CASSPRAGTGFYGYTF TRBJ1-2 TRBV7-6 - -
TGTGCCAGCAGCCATACAGGGATCACTGAAGCTTTCTTT CASSHTGITEAFF TRBJ1-1 TRBV7-2 many -
TGTGCCAGCAGTGTTACACAGTTCTTTGGGGCTTTCTTT CASSVTQFFGAFF TRBJ1-1 TRBV27 - -
TGTGCCACCTCTTACTCCGGTAGCAATCAGCCCCAGCATTTT CATSYSGSNQPQHF TRBJ1-5 TRBV12-3/TRBV12-4 - -
TGTGCCAGCAGCTTTAACGGGGAGCTGTTTTTT CASSFNGELFF TRBJ2-2 TRBV7-6 many -
TGTGCCAGCAGTTTAGGGACTAGTACGGATGAGCAGTTCTTC CASSLGTSTDEQFF TRBJ2-1 TRBV28 - TRBD2
TGCAGTGCTAGAGGCAGCAATGGCTACACCTTC CSARGSNGYTF TRBJ1-2 TRBV20-1 - -